The rows below give T cell receptor beta chains drawn from one sample of a study of blood T cell repertoires in COVID-19. TCRdb's copy holds only in-frame clones and misses some; the assay was immunoSEQ multiplex PCR. The sample records 250,000 to 400,000 clones, around 85% being singletons. The sequenced material came from PBMCs or T cells enriched from blood (not recorded which). All receptors come from a woman between 25 and 40 years old who had been exposed to COVID-19. Each CDR3 is given with its conserved first and last residue.

>TRBV27
CASTGVKAVQDTEAFF
>TRBV5-8
CASSSRPLGNQPQHF
>TRBV27
CASPRGRGYSNQPQHF
>TRBV29-1
CSVGGTGLNQPQHF
>TRBV19
CASTGRGLAGEETQYF
>TRBV7-2
CASSLPRPGVHSPLHF
>TRBV3-1/TRBV3-2
CASSQDHRNNQPQHF
>TRBV12-5
CASGLEQGNTIYF
>TRBV21-1
CASSKIPPDRGLTSYNEQFF
>TRBV10-3
CAITPGQGNSGELFF
>TRBV6-2/TRBV6-3
CASSPNNYEQYF
>TRBV18
CASSPAGVLSYEQYF
>TRBV19
CASKGSDLAAGEETQYF
>TRBV28
CATRTASYGYTF
>TRBV7-2
CASSLTGGNQPQHF
>TRBV6-6
CASSYPSGSKYEQYF
>TRBV19
CASSSLRGQGNTEAFF
>TRBV2
CASRRGEGGGYTEAFF
>TRBV7-2
CASSPFTGVNQPQHF
>TRBV6-5
CASSLRTSGLDTQYF
>TRBV14
CASSQDRDSAYEQYF
>TRBV3-1/TRBV3-2
CASSRDRGGGQPQHF
>TRBV6-5
CASKRTSSYEQFF
>TRBV7-2
CASSLLRGVDQPQHF
>TRBV24-1
CATSDPTSLVAGEQFF
>TRBV10-3
CAISDRGSGNTIYF
>TRBV7-9
CASSLVRGHTEAFF
>TRBV14
CASSPPRSIYNEQFF
>TRBV5-4
CASSWDTLAGELFF
>TRBV28
CASKSGVRQPQHF
>TRBV4-1
CASSQGAAGRSEKLFF
>TRBV7-6
CASSAIGVETQYF
>TRBV6-2/TRBV6-3
CASSPLDRPNEKLFF
>TRBV4-1
CASSQDLGGSAEKLFF
>TRBV14
CASSSLGTQYF
>TRBV7-2
CASGASGGFAVGETQYF
>TRBV28
CASSRQGTKDTQYF
>TRBV6-5
CASSSFGLTNTGELFF
>TRBV7-8
CASSFPGVQETQYF
>TRBV2
CASSEGGLPYGYTF
>TRBV29-1
CSVLPGQGTETQYF
>TRBV9
CASSGTQGTMQYF
>TRBV18
CASSPRSSGGDTGELFF
>TRBV10-2
CASGLAGIQETQYF
>TRBV10-3
CAISETQGVYGYTF
>TRBV30
CAFRDTTYEQYF
>TRBV25-1
CASSESGGTDTQYF